Listed here are 25 T cell receptor beta chains from one sample, sequenced in a study of identical twins. TCRdb re-derived calls from the 5' RACE reads in MiXCR, one entry per CDR3 protein. This table holds 700,000 or so distinct CDR3 sequences, 8.5% to 9% found once. A further study also used this sample, focusing on yellow fever vaccine responses in identical twins.

Sequencing input: PBMCs. The receptors come from a woman younger than 30 in good health.

The V call is TRBV20-1, the J call TRBJ2-1; TRBD2 matches at 10 bases. Losses at the gene ends were 4 bases for V and 8 bases for J; bases not matched to a gene: 8. This CDR3 has 14 residues. Looked up from germline, CDR1 is DFQATT and CDR2 is SNEGSKA (reference sequence). This chain's CDR3 is CSATPSGRMDEQFF. The CDR3 DNA reads TGCAGTGCTACTCCTAGCGGGAGAATGGATGAGCAGTTCTTC.

This chain uses TRBV4-3 with TRBJ2-7; D remains unclear. The CDR3 has 14 amino acids. V shed 0 bases and J shed 3 bases, with 9 bases lying between them. Germline lookup yields CDR1 LGHNA and CDR2 YSLEER. The CDR3 DNA follows: TGCGCCAGCAGCCAAGATCGGCCCAACTACGAGCAGTACTTC. Translation gives CASSQDRPNYEQYF.

This clonotype has more than one count but fewer than ten. V gene TRBV14 combines with J gene TRBJ2-3; D may be TRBD2 (5 bases). Germline CDR1 and CDR2: SGHDN and FVKESK. The CDR3 has 11 amino acids. Trimming stripped 2 bases from V and 10 bases from J, with 7 bases between. In nucleotides, the CDR3 is TGTGCCAGCAGCCAAACTAGTGCGCAGTATTTT. Its protein is CASSQTSAQYF.

The chain has TRBV5-8 and TRBJ1-5; D gene uncertain. Deletions cut 1 base from V and 4 bases from J, with 9 bases between. The germline gives CDR1 SGHTS, CDR2 YDEGEE. The CDR3 consists of 14 residues. The CDR3 sequence is CASSLRQENQPQHF. Written as DNA, the CDR3 is TGTGCCAGCAGCTTGAGGCAGGAGAATCAGCCCCAGCATTTT.

This clonotype was seen only a few times. This chain joins TRBV5-1 and TRBJ2-7; the match to TRBD1 covers 7 bases. V gave up 0 bases and J gave up 3 bases; unmatched junction bases: 9. CDR3 length: 16 residues. Germline V gives CDR1 SGHRS, CDR2 YFSETQ. The CDR3 sequence is CASSLEVGTDYYEQYF. CDR3 DNA sequence: TGCGCCAGCAGCTTGGAAGTCGGGACAGACTACTACGAGCAGTACTTC.

This clonotype was detected a few times. The chain employs TRBV29-1 and TRBJ2-7; 9 positions agree with TRBD1. The CDR3 covers 17 residues. V was pared by 1 base and J by 2 bases, with 12 bases of the junction left unmatched. Germline loops: CDR1 SQVTM, CDR2 ANQGSEA. CDR3 protein: CSVEAVSRDRVPYEQYF. The DNA of the CDR3 is TGCAGCGTTGAAGCGGTTAGCCGGGACAGGGTACCCTACGAGCAGTACTTC.

This chain uses TRBV7-8 with TRBJ1-1; tentative D call: TRBD1 (6 bases). Trimming shortened V by 5 bases and J by 1 base, and 14 bases separated the two germline ends. Germline V gene lookup returns CDR1 SGHVS and CDR2 FQNEAQ. The CDR3 runs 15 residues. CDR3 amino acids: CASSPSGAGNTEAFF. DNA of the CDR3: TGTGCCAGCAGCCCTTCAGGGGCGGGGAACACTGAAGCTTTCTTT.

The V call is TRBV30, the J call TRBJ1-2; tentatively, D is TRBD1 (6 bases). This CDR3 spans 11 amino acids. Trimming removed 5 bases from V and 9 bases from J, with 13 bases in between. Germline assignment: CDR1 GTSNPN and CDR2 SVGIG (reference sequence). CDR3 residues: CAWEGGDRYTF. The DNA for the CDR3 is TGTGCCTGGGAGGGGGGCGATCGCTACACCTTC.

At least ten counts were recorded for this clonotype. This rearrangement joins TRBV18 to TRBJ2-5, with 8 bases lining up with TRBD1. CDR3 size: 14 residues. From germline, CDR1 is KGHSH and CDR2 LQKENI. V lost 6 bases and J lost 5; bases outside the gene matches: 8. The CDR3 sequence: CASSLTRGLETQYF. The CDR3 coding sequence is TGTGCCAGCTCCCTAACCAGGGGGCTGGAGACCCAGTACTTC.

This clonotype was detected ten times or more. The rearrangement links TRBV4-1 to TRBJ2-7; D unresolved. Trimming shortened V by 3 bases and J by 1 base, and 7 bases separated the two germline ends. Germline V gene data show CDR1 as MGHRA and CDR2 as YSYEKL. The CDR3 is 13 amino acids. CDR3 nucleotide sequence: TGCGCCAGCAGCCACACTTTTTCCTACGAGCAGTACTTC. Protein: CASSHTFSYEQYF.

V is TRBV3-1 and J is TRBJ2-7; perhaps TRBD2 as D (5 bases). CDR1 is LGHDT, CDR2 YNNKEL, per germline (reference sequence). The CDR3 length is 19 residues. Deletions cut 0 bases from V and 6 bases from J, with 27 bases between. In nucleotides, the CDR3 is TGTGCCAGCAGCCAAGATAGGGCCGGAGCACATACTAGACGGGTCGAGCAGTACTTC. Protein product: CASSQDRAGAHTRRVEQYF.

This clonotype was seen ten or more times. This chain joins TRBV10-3 and TRBJ2-3; TRBD1 is a possible D gene (6 bases). The CDR3 length is 11 residues. Germline CDR1 reads ENHRY; CDR2 reads SYGVKD. Deletions cut 9 bases from V and 3 bases from J, with 7 bases between. The CDR3 spells CAIRGTDTQYF. Written as DNA, the CDR3 is TGTGCCATTAGGGGGACAGATACGCAGTATTTT.

This clonotype occurred a few times. The chain employs TRBV27 and TRBJ1-6, with 10 nucleotides matching TRBD1. The CDR3 totals 16 residues. The germline CDR1 and CDR2 sequences are MNHEY and SMNVEV (reference sequence). V dropped 6 bases and J dropped 0; count of bases not matched to a gene: 2. The CDR3 here is CASRGQGSSYNSPLHF. As DNA, the CDR3 is TGTGCCAGCAGGGGACAGGGGAGCTCCTATAATTCACCCCTCCACTTT.

This chain connects TRBV10-3 to TRBJ1-1; the match to TRBD1 covers 7 bases. The CDR3 length is 12 residues. The V segment lost 11 bases and the J segment 10 bases; nucleotides outside the gene matches: 13. CDR1 is ENHRY and CDR2 is SYGVKD in the germline V gene. The CDR3 sequence: CAHGEGGFRAFF. CDR3 bases: TGTGCCCACGGCGAAGGGGGCTTTAGAGCTTTCTTT.

This chain links TRBV7-2 with TRBJ1-2; 12 bases map to TRBD1. The V and J ends lost 2 bases and 8 bases, in that order; junction bases with no gene match: 6. The CDR3 has 15 amino acids. Germline CDR1 reads SGHTA; CDR2 reads FQGNSA. This chain's CDR3 is CASSLMGQGAWGYTF. Here the CDR3 DNA reads TGTGCCAGCAGCTTAATGGGACAGGGGGCGTGGGGCTACACCTTC.

In this sample, this clonotype turned up many times. The V and J genes are TRBV15 and TRBJ2-1, with 11 bases identical to TRBD1. CDR3 length: 17 amino acids. The germline gives CDR1 LNHNV, CDR2 YYDKDF (reference sequence). J was trimmed by 2 bases and V by 5 bases; bases with no gene match: 8. The CDR3 sequence is CATSDEGQGVAYNEQFF. Written as DNA, the CDR3 is TGTGCCACCAGCGACGAGGGACAGGGGGTGGCCTACAATGAGCAGTTCTTC.

V usage is TRBV25-1 and J usage is TRBJ2-7; D uncertain. CDR1 is MGHDK and CDR2 is SYGVNS in the germline V gene. The CDR3 extends over 14 amino acids. V lost 4 bases and J lost 5, with 15 bases in between. The CDR3 bases are TGTGCCAGCAGTGTGGCTGGGGTCGGACACGAGCAGTACTTC. It codes for CASSVAGVGHEQYF.

This clonotype has a handful of counts. This chain links TRBV5-6 with TRBJ1-5; 7 bases fit TRBD1. From germline, CDR1 is SGHDT and CDR2 YYEEEE. Trimming took 1 base from V and 2 from J; bases not matched to a gene: 6. CDR3 length equals 16 residues. This CDR3 reads CASSLTGVWGNQPQHF. The CDR3 nucleotides are TGTGCCAGCAGCTTGACAGGGGTGTGGGGCAATCAGCCCCAGCATTTT.

V is TRBV2 and J is TRBJ2-5; 8 bases agree with TRBD2. The ends lost 1 base at V and 5 bases at J; junction bases unmatched: 6. Looked up from germline, CDR1 is SNHLY and CDR2 is FYNNEI. This CDR3 contains 15 residues. The CDR3 DNA reads as TGTGCCAGCAGTGAAGACGGGGGGGCCGGTGAGACCCAGTACTTC. Its protein product is CASSEDGGAGETQYF.

This clonotype was counted between two and nine times. V is TRBV7-8 and J is TRBJ1-1; possible D gene TRBD1, 6 bases. Germline CDR1 reads SGHVS; CDR2 reads FQNEAQ. V was trimmed by 1 base and J by 0 bases, leaving 12 bases between them. The CDR3 sequence is 16 residues long. Here the CDR3 DNA reads TGTGCCAGCAGCTTAGATCCGGGGGCGCTGAACACTGAAGCTTTCTTT. Protein: CASSLDPGALNTEAFF.

The rearrangement links TRBV7-9 to TRBJ2-7; weak D call: TRBD1 (6 bases). The V and J ends lost 4 bases and 5 bases respectively, with 21 bases between them. This CDR3 has 16 amino acids. The germline gives CDR1 SEHNR, CDR2 FQNEAQ (reference sequence). CDR3 in amino acids: CASSSFVGRGSNEQYF. The CDR3 DNA is TGTGCCAGCAGCTCCTTTGTTGGCAGGGGAAGCAACGAGCAGTACTTC.

This clonotype was picked up a small number of times. The chain uses TRBV20-1 and TRBJ2-7; 10 nucleotides match TRBD2. CDR1 and CDR2 from the germline V gene are DFQATT and SNEGSKA (reference sequence). V gave up 0 bases and J gave up 7 bases; unmatched junction bases: 12. The CDR3 runs to 16 residues. The CDR3 DNA follows: TGCAGTGCTAGAGATCAGAAAGCTAGCGGGAGAGATGAGCAGTACTTC. Translation gives CSARDQKASGRDEQYF.

A few counts support this clonotype. This chain joins TRBV20-1 and TRBJ2-7; TRBD2 agrees at 7 bases. Losses at the gene ends were 0 bases for V and 2 bases for J; bases not matched to a gene: 13. The germline gives CDR1 DFQATT, CDR2 SNEGSKA (reference sequence). The CDR3 has 17 residues. CDR3 nucleotide sequence: TGCAGTGCTAGAGATCCTTCGTCGGCTAGCGGAGCCTACGAGCAGTACTTC. The encoded protein is CSARDPSSASGAYEQYF.

This clonotype was seen ten or more times. The rearrangement uses TRBV20-1 and TRBJ2-5; no definite D call. The germline CDR1 and CDR2 sequences are DFQATT and SNEGSKA (reference sequence). The CDR3 is 12 residues long. Deletions cut 8 bases from V and 5 bases from J, with 15 bases between. As DNA, the CDR3 is TGCAGTCTTTTTTCCCCCCGGGAGACCCAGTACTTC. Translation gives CSLFSPRETQYF.

This clonotype was seen only a few times. V is TRBV24-1 and J is TRBJ2-3; D perhaps matches TRBD2 (6 bases). V gave up 8 bases and J gave up 6 bases, with 14 bases separating them. This CDR3 spans 13 amino acids. CDR1 and CDR2 from the germline V gene are KGHDR and SFDVKD. The CDR3 reads CATTQRAEDTQYF. DNA of the CDR3: TGTGCCACCACCCAGCGGGCTGAGGATACGCAGTATTTT.